The text below deals with one TCR beta chain. Its antigen is not known. The sample comes from a study of cytomegalovirus exposure and HLA in healthy donors. Study conclusions and caveats: TCR beta chains numbering about 160 were designated cytomegalovirus-associated.

The PCR was carried out with 60 Vbeta primers and 13 Jbeta primers. Authors' data handling: Tens of millions of unique TCR beta chains, roughly 11 million of them shared, were counted by a later analysis. Clones were sequenced by immunoSEQ multiplex PCR, and TCRdb holds only the in-frame ones, with some missing. V and J calls plus clone size are reproduced from that table; the DNA served to infer D and trimming. In the table there are around 91,000 clones, about 77% of which are singletons. J lost 8 bases, V lost 3 bases, and 10 bases had no gene match. The CDR3 loop spans 16 amino acids. Per the germline V gene, CDR1 is MNHNS and CDR2 is SASEGT.

The TCR comes from a male donor in good health and CMV-seropositive. The sequencing input was PBMCs. The V gene is TRBV6-1, the J gene TRBJ2-2, with 9 bases aligning to TRBD2. The CDR3 region is CASSDEGLAGWGELFF. DNA of the CDR3: TGTGCCAGCAGTGACGAGGGACTAGCCGGATGGGGGGAGCTGTTTTTT.